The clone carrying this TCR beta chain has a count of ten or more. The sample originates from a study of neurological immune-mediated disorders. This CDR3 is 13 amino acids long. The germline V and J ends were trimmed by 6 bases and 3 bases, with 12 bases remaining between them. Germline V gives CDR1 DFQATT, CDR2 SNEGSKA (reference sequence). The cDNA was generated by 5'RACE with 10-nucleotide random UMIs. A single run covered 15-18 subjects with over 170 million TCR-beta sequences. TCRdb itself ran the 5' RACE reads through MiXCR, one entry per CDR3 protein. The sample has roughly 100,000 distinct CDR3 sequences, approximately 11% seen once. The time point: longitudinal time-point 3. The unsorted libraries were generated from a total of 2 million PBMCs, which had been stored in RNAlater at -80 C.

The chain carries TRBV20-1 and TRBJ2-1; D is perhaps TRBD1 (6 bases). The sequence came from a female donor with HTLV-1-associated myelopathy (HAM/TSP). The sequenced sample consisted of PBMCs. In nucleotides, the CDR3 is TGCAGTGCAAAGGACAGTTACTACAATGAGCAGTTCTTC. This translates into CSAKDSYYNEQFF.